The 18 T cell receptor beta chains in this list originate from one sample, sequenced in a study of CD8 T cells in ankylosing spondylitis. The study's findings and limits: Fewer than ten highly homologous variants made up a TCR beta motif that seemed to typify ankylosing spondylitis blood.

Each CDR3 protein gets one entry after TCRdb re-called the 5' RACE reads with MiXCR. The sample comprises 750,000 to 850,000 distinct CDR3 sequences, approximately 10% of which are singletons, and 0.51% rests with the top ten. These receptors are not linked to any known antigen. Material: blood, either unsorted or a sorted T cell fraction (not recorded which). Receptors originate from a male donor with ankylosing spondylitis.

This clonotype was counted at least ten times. The CDR3 sequence: CASSALLGGTEAFF. CDR3 DNA: TGTGCCAGCAGTGCTTTACTGGGGGGGACTGAAGCTTTCTTT. The V gene is TRBV6-4, the J gene TRBJ1-1; a weak D match, TRBD1 (5 bases). Between the trimmed V and J ends, which lost 4 bases and 5 bases, there was a span of 14 bases. Germline V lookup: CDR1 MRHNA, CDR2 SNTAGT. The CDR3 has 14 amino acids.

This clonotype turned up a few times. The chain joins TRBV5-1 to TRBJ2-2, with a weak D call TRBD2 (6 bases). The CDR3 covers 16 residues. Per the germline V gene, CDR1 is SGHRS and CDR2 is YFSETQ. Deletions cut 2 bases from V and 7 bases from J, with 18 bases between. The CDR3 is CASSLNLRRVGGELFF. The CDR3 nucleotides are TGCGCCAGCAGCTTAAACCTCCGGAGGGTTGGCGGGGAGCTGTTTTTT.

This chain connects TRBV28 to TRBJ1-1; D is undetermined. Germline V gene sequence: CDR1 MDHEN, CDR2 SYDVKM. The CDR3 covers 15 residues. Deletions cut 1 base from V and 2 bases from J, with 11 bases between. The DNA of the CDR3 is TGTGCCAGCAGTTTATTCGGCTGGGAAAACACTGAAGCTTTCTTT. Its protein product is CASSLFGWENTEAFF.

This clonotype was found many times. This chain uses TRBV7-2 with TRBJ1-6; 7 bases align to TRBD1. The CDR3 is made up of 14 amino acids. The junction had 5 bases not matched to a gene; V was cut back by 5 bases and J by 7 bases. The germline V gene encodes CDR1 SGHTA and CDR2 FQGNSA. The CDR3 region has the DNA TGTGCCAGCAGCCAGACAGGGTGGAATTCACCCCTCCACTTT. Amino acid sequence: CASSQTGWNSPLHF.

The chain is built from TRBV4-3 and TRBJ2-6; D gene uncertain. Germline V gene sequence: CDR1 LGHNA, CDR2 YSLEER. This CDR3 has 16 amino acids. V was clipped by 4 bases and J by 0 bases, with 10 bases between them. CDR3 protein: CASSPRRASGANVLTF. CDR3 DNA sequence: TGCGCCAGCAGCCCCCGTAGAGCCTCTGGGGCCAACGTCCTGACTTTC.

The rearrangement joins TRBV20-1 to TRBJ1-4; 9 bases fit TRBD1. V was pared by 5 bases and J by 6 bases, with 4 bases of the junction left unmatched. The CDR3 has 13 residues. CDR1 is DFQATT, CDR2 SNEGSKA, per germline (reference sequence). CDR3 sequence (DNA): TGCAGTGCTTTTAGGACAGGGGATGAAAAACTGTTTTTT. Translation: CSAFRTGDEKLFF.

CDR3 in amino acids: CASSPAPGDNSPLHF. The CDR3 bases are TGTGCCAGCAGTCCAGCGCCGGGGGACAATTCACCCCTCCACTTT. The rearrangement links TRBV7-3 to TRBJ1-6, with D possibly matching TRBD1 (5 bases). This CDR3 comprises 15 residues. Trimming left V 6 bases short and J 7 bases short, with 16 bases between. Germline V gene lookup returns CDR1 SGHTA and CDR2 FQGTGA.

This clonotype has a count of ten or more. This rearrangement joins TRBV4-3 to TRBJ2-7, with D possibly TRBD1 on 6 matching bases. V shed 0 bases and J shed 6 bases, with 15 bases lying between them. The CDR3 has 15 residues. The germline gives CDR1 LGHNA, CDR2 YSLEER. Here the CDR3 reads CASSQESAGDGEQYF. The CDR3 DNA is TGCGCCAGCAGCCAAGAAAGCGCAGGGGACGGCGAGCAGTACTTC.

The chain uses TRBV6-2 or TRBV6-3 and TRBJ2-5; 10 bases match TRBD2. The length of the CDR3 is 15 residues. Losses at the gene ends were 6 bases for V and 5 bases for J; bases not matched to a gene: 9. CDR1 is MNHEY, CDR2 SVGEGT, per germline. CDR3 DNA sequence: TGTGCCAGCAGGAAGTACCTAGCGGGGGACGAGACCCAGTACTTC. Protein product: CASRKYLAGDETQYF.

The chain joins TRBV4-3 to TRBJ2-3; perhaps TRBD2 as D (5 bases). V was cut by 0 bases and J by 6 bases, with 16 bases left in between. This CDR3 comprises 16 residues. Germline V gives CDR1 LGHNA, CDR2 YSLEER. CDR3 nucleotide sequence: TGCGCCAGCAGCCAAGATAGGGTAGAGGGAGATGATACGCAGTATTTT. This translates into CASSQDRVEGDDTQYF.

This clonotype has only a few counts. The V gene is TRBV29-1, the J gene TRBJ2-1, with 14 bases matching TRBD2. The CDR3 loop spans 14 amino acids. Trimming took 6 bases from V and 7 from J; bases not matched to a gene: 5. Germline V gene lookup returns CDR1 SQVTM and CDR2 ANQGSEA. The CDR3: CSVQTSGGVNEQFF. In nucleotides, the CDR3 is TGCAGCGTGCAGACTAGCGGGGGGGTAAATGAGCAGTTCTTC.

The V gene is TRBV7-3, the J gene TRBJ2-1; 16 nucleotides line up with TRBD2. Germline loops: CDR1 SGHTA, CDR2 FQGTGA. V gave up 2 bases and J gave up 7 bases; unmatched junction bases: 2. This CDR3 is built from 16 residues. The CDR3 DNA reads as TGTGCCAGCAGCTTATGGGGACTAGCGGGGGGGAATGAGCAGTTCTTC. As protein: CASSLWGLAGGNEQFF.

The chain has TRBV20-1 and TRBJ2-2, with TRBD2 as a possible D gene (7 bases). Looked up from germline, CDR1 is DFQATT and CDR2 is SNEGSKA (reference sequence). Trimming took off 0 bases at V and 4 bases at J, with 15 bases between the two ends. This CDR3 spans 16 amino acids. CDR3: CSARDRRGGSTGELFF. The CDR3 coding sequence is TGCAGTGCTAGAGATCGGAGGGGGGGCTCCACCGGGGAGCTGTTTTTT.

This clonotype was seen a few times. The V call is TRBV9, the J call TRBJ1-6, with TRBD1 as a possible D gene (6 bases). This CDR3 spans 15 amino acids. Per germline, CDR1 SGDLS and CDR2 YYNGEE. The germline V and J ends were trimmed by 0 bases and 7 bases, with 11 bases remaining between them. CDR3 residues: CASSVGGAQNSPLHF. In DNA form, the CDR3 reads TGTGCCAGCAGCGTAGGGGGGGCGCAAAATTCACCCCTCCACTTT.

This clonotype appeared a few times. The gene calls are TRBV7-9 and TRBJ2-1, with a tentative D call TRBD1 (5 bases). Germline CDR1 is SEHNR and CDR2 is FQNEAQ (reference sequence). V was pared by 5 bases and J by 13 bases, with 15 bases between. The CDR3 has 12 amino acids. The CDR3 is CASSEGPRDQFF. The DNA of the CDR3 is TGTGCCAGCAGCGAAGGGCCCAGGGATCAGTTCTTC.

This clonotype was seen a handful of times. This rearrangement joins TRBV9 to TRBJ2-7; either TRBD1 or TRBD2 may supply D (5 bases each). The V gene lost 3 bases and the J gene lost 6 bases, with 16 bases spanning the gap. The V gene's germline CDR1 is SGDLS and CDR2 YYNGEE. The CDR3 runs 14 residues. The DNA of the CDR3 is TGTGCCAGCAGCGAGGAGCATACGGGGACCGAGCAGTACTTC. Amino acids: CASSEEHTGTEQYF.

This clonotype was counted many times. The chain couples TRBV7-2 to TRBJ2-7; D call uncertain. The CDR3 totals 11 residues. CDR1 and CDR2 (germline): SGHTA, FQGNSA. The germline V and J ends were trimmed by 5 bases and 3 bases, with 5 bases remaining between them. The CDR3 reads CASSQDYEQYF. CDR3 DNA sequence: TGTGCCAGCAGCCAAGACTACGAGCAGTACTTC.

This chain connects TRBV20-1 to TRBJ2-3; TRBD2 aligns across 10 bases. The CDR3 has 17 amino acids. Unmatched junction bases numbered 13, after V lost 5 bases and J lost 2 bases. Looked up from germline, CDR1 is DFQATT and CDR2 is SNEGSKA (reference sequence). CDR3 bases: TGCAGTGCTGGTCGTCTCAAACTAGCGGGGTCCACAGATACGCAGTATTTT. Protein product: CSAGRLKLAGSTDTQYF.